Listed here are 28 T cell receptor beta chains from one sample, sequenced in a study of T cell responses to AZD1222 COVID-19 vaccine. The table came from immunoSEQ multiplex PCR; TCRdb's copy has only in-frame clones and leaves some out. Among 120,000 to 150,000 clones listed, roughly 90% were seen once. This material consisted of peripheral blood, taken on day 0 of AZD1222 vaccination. The receptors stem from an adult in good health.

The count of this clone is one. This chain links TRBV28 with TRBJ1-5; tentative D call: TRBD1 (5 bases). Trimming cost V 7 bases and J 2 bases, with 15 bases left between them. The length of the CDR3 is 15 residues. CDR1 MDHEN and CDR2 SYDVKM come from the germline V gene. The CDR3 DNA is TGTGCCAGCATCCCGTCTAGGGGAGGCAATCAGCCCCAGCATTTT. The encoded protein is CASIPSRGGNQPQHF.

This clone was counted between two and nine times. This rearrangement joins TRBV7-8 to TRBJ1-6; tentatively, D is TRBD1 (5 bases). CDR1 SGHVS and CDR2 FQNEAQ come from the germline V gene. V lost 4 bases, J lost 6 bases, and 10 bases lay in between. The CDR3 runs 14 residues. CDR3 protein: CASSSWQGNSPLHF. Written as DNA, the CDR3 is TGTGCCAGCAGCTCCTGGCAGGGTAATTCACCCCTCCACTTT.

The chain is built from TRBV6-4 and TRBJ1-2, with TRBD1 matching over 7 bases. V shed 5 bases, J shed 4 bases, and the junction held 7 bases outside the gene matches. This CDR3 contains 14 residues. Germline V gene sequence: CDR1 MRHNA, CDR2 SNTAGT. CDR3 amino acids: CASSTGVSGYGYTF. Written as DNA, the CDR3 is TGTGCCAGCAGTACAGGGGTCTCCGGCTATGGCTACACCTTC.

This clone was observed a handful of times. Germline and junction disagree at one end, which may indicate a read error. This rearrangement joins TRBV9 to TRBJ2-3; 11 bases agree with TRBD2. Germline-derived CDR1 and CDR2 are SGDLS and YYNGEE. This CDR3 contains 15 residues. The CDR3, as DNA: TGTGCCAGCAGCGTACTAGCGGGGGGCACGGATACGCAGTATTTT. It is translated as CASSVLAGGTDTQYF.

The genes are TRBV6-1 and TRBJ2-1; TRBD2 matches at 12 bases. Per the germline V gene, CDR1 is MNHNS and CDR2 is SASEGT. Trimming removed 1 base from V and 4 bases from J; junction bases left unmatched: 5. CDR3 length: 17 residues. The chain's CDR3 is CASSEVAGLAGYNEQFF. CDR3 bases: TGTGCCAGCAGTGAAGTAGCTGGACTAGCGGGGTACAATGAGCAGTTCTTC.

The genes are TRBV7-3 and TRBJ2-2; 14 bases are a match to TRBD2. The junction had 3 bases not matched to a gene; V was cut back by 4 bases and J by 5 bases. There are 16 residues in the CDR3. Germline assignment: CDR1 SGHTA and CDR2 FQGTGA. Here the CDR3 reads CASSSGLAGVTGELFF. CDR3 DNA: TGTGCCAGCAGCTCGGGACTAGCGGGAGTTACCGGGGAGCTGTTTTTT.

This clone was recorded only once. The chain links TRBV6-5 to TRBJ2-3, with TRBD2 as a possible D gene (6 bases). Trimming cost V 4 bases and J 2 bases, with 16 bases left between them. This CDR3 has 16 amino acids. CDR1 and CDR2 (germline): MNHEY, SVGAGI. The CDR3 coding sequence is TGTGCCAGCAGTTCCCGCCGGGACTCCCACACAGATACGCAGTATTTT. Residues: CASSSRRDSHTDTQYF.

This chain joins TRBV11-2 and TRBJ2-5; no reliable D call. Trimming stripped 3 bases from V and 4 bases from J, with 9 bases between. From germline, CDR1 is SGHAT and CDR2 FQNNGV. CDR3 length: 13 residues. CDR3 bases: TGTGCCAGCAGCTTTAGAGTCCTAGAGACCCAGTACTTC. Amino acid sequence: CASSFRVLETQYF. The variable domain in full, completed from reference TRBV11-2 and TRBJ2-5, reads EAGVAQSPRYKIIEKRQSVAFWCNPISGHATLYWYQQILGQGPKLLIQFQNNGVVDDSQLPKDRFSAERLKGVDSTLKIQPAKLEDSAVYLCASSFRVLETQYFGPGTRLLVL.

The gene calls are TRBV2 and TRBJ2-7, with 9 nucleotides matching TRBD2. This CDR3 region has 16 residues. Germline V gene sequence: CDR1 SNHLY, CDR2 FYNNEI. Trimming took 9 bases from V and 4 from J; bases not matched to a gene: 16. CDR3 bases: TGTGCCAGTGGGGCCGGGCGCGGGAGGGCCTTTTACGAGCAGTACTTC. Amino acids: CASGAGRGRAFYEQYF.

The chain uses TRBV4-3 and TRBJ1-2; no clear D gene. Trimming took 0 bases from V and 14 from J, leaving 22 bases between them. From germline, CDR1 is LGHNA and CDR2 YSLEER. There are 15 residues in the CDR3. The CDR3 region is CASSQDTGVSLSGTF. The CDR3 DNA reads as TGCGCCAGCAGCCAAGATACCGGGGTTTCCCTCTCGGGGACCTTC.

Here the CDR3 reads CASKRQGRPGANVLTF. Written as DNA, the CDR3 is TGTGCCAGCAAAAGACAGGGGAGGCCTGGGGCCAACGTCCTGACTTTC. The chain combines TRBV7-9 with TRBJ2-6; TRBD1 matches at 8 bases. CDR3 length equals 16 residues. Germline-derived CDR1 and CDR2 are SEHNR and FQNEAQ (reference sequence). Trimming at V came to 7 bases and at J to 2 bases, leaving 7 bases not matched to a gene.

The chain couples TRBV19 to TRBJ2-1, with 11 bases aligning to TRBD2. The CDR3 spans 15 residues. After removal of 3 bases from V and 6 bases from J, the junction contained 4 bases not matched to a gene. Per germline, CDR1 LNHDA and CDR2 SQIVND (reference sequence). The CDR3 protein is CASSILAGGFNEQFF. DNA of the CDR3: TGTGCCAGTAGTATTTTAGCGGGAGGGTTCAATGAGCAGTTCTTC.

This clone was recorded once. The chain has TRBV27 and TRBJ2-3; D gene uncertain. The length of the CDR3 is 12 residues. Germline V gene lookup returns CDR1 MNHEY and CDR2 SMNVEV (reference sequence). V lost 4 bases and J 4 bases, leaving 6 bases between the germline ends. CDR3 nucleotides: TGTGCCAGCAGTTACCCGGCAGATACGCAGTATTTT. Translated, it gives CASSYPADTQYF.

This clone was detected once. This sequence joins TRBV7-9 and TRBJ2-1; 8 nucleotides match TRBD1. The V gene's germline CDR1 is SEHNR and CDR2 FQNEAQ (reference sequence). Trimming cost V 4 bases and J 4 bases; bases outside gene matches: 6. The CDR3 covers 15 residues. This CDR3 is CASSYTGGQYNEQFF. The CDR3 bases are TGTGCCAGCAGCTATACAGGGGGGCAATACAATGAGCAGTTCTTC.

The J gene is TRBJ2-1, the V gene TRBV6-2 or TRBV6-3; either TRBD1 or TRBD2 may supply D (6 bases each). CDR3 size: 14 residues. Trimming took 2 bases from V and 4 from J, leaving 9 bases between them. In germline, CDR1 is MNHEY, CDR2 SVGEGT. CDR3: CASSYRGEYNEQFF. The CDR3, as DNA: TGTGCCAGCAGTTACAGGGGGGAATACAATGAGCAGTTCTTC.

The chain employs TRBV6-1 and TRBJ2-3, with 9 bases matching TRBD2. This CDR3 has 16 amino acids. V shed 1 base and J 5 bases; nucleotides not matched to a gene: 7. Germline V gene data show CDR1 as MNHNS and CDR2 as SASEGT. The CDR3 reads CASSEGVAGGVDTQYF. Written as DNA, the CDR3 is TGTGCCAGCAGTGAAGGTGTGGCGGGAGGGGTAGATACGCAGTATTTT.

J is TRBJ1-2 and V is TRBV3-1 (or the pseudogene TRBV3-2), with D unclear. The CDR3 length is 12 residues. The V gene lost 4 bases and the J gene lost 1 base, with 4 bases spanning the gap. CDR1 LGHDT and CDR2 YNNKEL come from the germline V gene (reference sequence). The CDR3 region is CASSRSNYGYTF. DNA of the CDR3: TGTGCCAGCAGCCGAAGTAACTATGGCTACACCTTC.

The chain uses TRBV19 and TRBJ1-1, with D perhaps TRBD1 (6 bases). CDR3 length: 15 residues. The germline gives CDR1 LNHDA, CDR2 SQIVND (reference sequence). V gave up 3 bases and J gave up 6 bases, with 17 bases separating them. The CDR3 DNA sequence: TGTGCCAGTAGTATCCTAACGAGGGGGTTCGCTGAAGCTTTCTTT. It yields the protein CASSILTRGFAEAFF.

The V gene is TRBV19, the J gene TRBJ1-2; no clear D. The CDR3 is 15 amino acids. Trimming shortened V by 8 bases and J by 3 bases, and 19 bases separated the two germline ends. CDR1 LNHDA and CDR2 SQIVND come from the germline V gene (reference sequence). CDR3 region: CASSKGLRADYGYTF. The CDR3 DNA reads TGTGCCAGTTCGAAAGGCCTCCGGGCTGACTATGGCTACACCTTC.

This clone was detected a few times. The chain employs TRBV28 and TRBJ2-3, with 8 bases identical to TRBD1. V lost 7 bases and J lost 5; bases outside the gene matches: 8. CDR1 and CDR2 (germline): MDHEN, SYDVKM. This CDR3 region has 14 residues. The CDR3 sequence: CASTQGQGGDTQYF. As DNA, the CDR3 is TGTGCCAGCACCCAAGGACAGGGTGGAGATACGCAGTATTTT.

The chain recombines TRBV7-8 with TRBJ1-5; perhaps TRBD1 as D (5 bases). Germline V gene sequence: CDR1 SGHVS, CDR2 FQNEAQ. V was trimmed by 4 bases and J by 0 bases, leaving 16 bases between them. CDR3 length: 17 amino acids. CDR3 amino acids: CASSSGQGAYSNQPQHF. DNA for the CDR3: TGTGCCAGCAGCTCCGGCCAGGGCGCTTATAGCAATCAGCCCCAGCATTTT.

CDR3 loop: CASSLSIYLGQGNEQYF. The CDR3 coding sequence is TGTGCCAGCAGCTTATCCATTTATTTGGGACAGGGGAACGAGCAGTACTTC. This sequence joins TRBV7-2 and TRBJ2-7; 10 bases match TRBD1. The CDR3 spans 17 residues. J gave up 5 bases and V 2 bases, and 12 bases lay outside the gene matches. From germline, CDR1 is SGHTA and CDR2 FQGNSA.

V gene TRBV2 combines with J gene TRBJ1-2; 8 bases line up with TRBD1. This CDR3 is 12 amino acids long. V lost 8 bases, J lost 5 bases, and 4 bases stayed unmatched. Germline assignment: CDR1 SNHLY and CDR2 FYNNEI. DNA of the CDR3: TGTGCCAGCTCGGACAGGGCATATGGCTACACCTTC. As protein: CASSDRAYGYTF.

The chain combines TRBV11-1 with TRBJ2-7; TRBD1 matches at 9 bases. Germline trimming cut 5 bases from V and 1 base from J; bases unmatched to any gene: 6. The CDR3 is 15 amino acids. CDR1 and CDR2 from the germline V gene are SGHAT and FQDESV (reference sequence). For the CDR3, the DNA is TGTGCCAGCAGCAAACCGGGACAGGGTTCCTACGAGCAGTACTTC. Its translation is CASSKPGQGSYEQYF.

The chain recombines TRBV11-3 with TRBJ1-4, with TRBD1 matching 7 bases. The CDR3 totals 17 residues. Germline lookup yields CDR1 SGHNT and CDR2 YENEEA. Unmatched junction bases numbered 12, after V lost 7 bases and J lost 1 base. The DNA for the CDR3 is TGTGCCAGCAACCATGGAACGACAGGGAAAACTAATGAAAAACTGTTTTTT. It translates to CASNHGTTGKTNEKLFF.

Remarks on this clone: At one boundary the junction diverges from the germline segment, which might be a read error. The genes are TRBV12-3 or TRBV12-4 and TRBJ1-4, with TRBD1 matching 8 bases. CDR3 length: 11 amino acids. The CDR3 nucleotides are TGTGCCAGCAGTCTCGGACAGGGACAGAGTTTT. Encoded protein: CASSLGQGQSF.

The V gene is TRBV6-5, the J gene TRBJ1-4, with D unresolved. Trimming cost V 2 bases and J 5 bases, with 12 bases left between them. Germline loops: CDR1 MNHEY, CDR2 SVGAGI. CDR3 length equals 15 residues. CDR3 region: CASSYRRGENEKLFF. CDR3 coding DNA: TGTGCCAGCAGTTACCGGCGGGGAGAGAATGAAAAACTGTTTTTT.

The V call is TRBV4-1, the J call TRBJ2-5; unclear D gene. The CDR3 has 14 residues. V lost 3 bases, J lost 5 bases, and 13 bases lay in between. Germline lookup yields CDR1 MGHRA and CDR2 YSYEKL. CDR3 nucleotides: TGCGCCAGCAGCCACCCTCCATCGCGGGAGACCCAGTACTTC. Amino acids: CASSHPPSRETQYF.